This T cell receptor (beta chain) was profiled in a study of blood T cells in healthy people across ages. Germline lookup yields CDR1 SEHNR and CDR2 FQNEAQ (reference sequence). The CDR3 length is 15 residues. Trimming cost V 8 bases and J 6 bases, with 23 bases left between them. It was 8 to 10 milliliters of peripheral blood that were drawn from each donor. Each sample yielded at least 5.5 micrograms of PBMC total RNA. The use of a sample-barcoded 5' primer and a J-beta primer mix characterized a second PCR of roughly 7 to 12 cycles. Each cDNA was tagged by a template-switch adaptor containing 12 random nucleotides. TCRdb re-derived calls from the 5' RACE reads in MiXCR, one entry per CDR3 protein. The profile shows roughly 640,000 distinct CDR3 sequences, about 30% of them singletons.

Material for sequencing was blood. The chain carries TRBV7-9 and TRBJ2-7, with D maybe TRBD1 (6 bases). The receptor comes from a woman aged 80 or over in good health. CDR3 nucleotides: TGTGCCAGCGCGGGCCCCGGACAGCCTCTAGGCGAGCAGTACTTC. Residues: CASAGPGQPLGEQYF.